The 9 T cell receptor beta chains in this list originate from one sample, sequenced in a study of cytomegalovirus exposure and HLA in healthy donors. PCR primers comprised 60 Vbeta and 13 Jbeta primers. Assay used: immunoSEQ multiplex PCR; TCRdb lists only in-frame clones, some missing. This table has 85,000 to 120,000 clones, approximately 71% appearing once. The specimen was PBMCs. These receptors all stem from a male donor in good health and CMV-seropositive.

A single count supports this clone. The chain uses TRBV10-3 and TRBJ1-3, with 7 positions matching TRBD1. CDR1 and CDR2 (germline): ENHRY, SYGVKD. The junction had 5 bases not matched to a gene; V was cut back by 6 bases and J by 0 bases. This CDR3 comprises 15 residues. CDR3 bases: TGTGCCATCAGGCCAGGGGGGACCTCTGGAAACACCATATATTTT. It yields the protein CAIRPGGTSGNTIYF.

This rearrangement joins TRBV11-3 to TRBJ2-1, with TRBD1 as a possible D gene (5 bases). Deletions cut 5 bases from V and 10 bases from J, with 12 bases between. This CDR3 is 12 amino acids long. Looked up from germline, CDR1 is SGHNT and CDR2 is YENEEA. Here the CDR3 DNA reads TGTGCCAGCAGCCCAGACAGAAAAGAGCAGTTCTTC. This codes for CASSPDRKEQFF.

V and J are TRBV7-9 and TRBJ2-1, with TRBD2 matching 16 bases. V shed 0 bases, J shed 12 bases, and the junction held 5 bases outside the gene matches. Germline lookup yields CDR1 SEHNR and CDR2 FQNEAQ (reference sequence). The CDR3 extends over 16 amino acids. CDR3 sequence reads: CASSLAGTSGRAGQFF. CDR3 DNA sequence: TGTGCCAGCAGCTTAGCGGGGACTAGCGGGAGGGCCGGGCAGTTCTTC.

The chain couples TRBV5-1 to TRBJ2-3; D is undetermined. Trimming removed 2 bases from V and 4 bases from J, with 8 bases in between. This CDR3 is 13 amino acids long. Germline V gives CDR1 SGHRS, CDR2 YFSETQ. The DNA for the CDR3 is TGCGCCAGCAGCTTTTCGGGTCCAGATACGCAGTATTTT. Protein product: CASSFSGPDTQYF.

The V and J genes are TRBV6-1 and TRBJ2-6; D unresolved. The ends were cut back, 6 bases at V and 4 bases at J, with 13 bases in the middle. The CDR3 has 15 residues. In germline, CDR1 is MNHNS, CDR2 SASEGT. The CDR3: CASRGARAGANVLTF. The CDR3 DNA reads TGTGCCAGCAGGGGCGCCCGAGCAGGGGCCAACGTCCTGACTTTC.

The V and J genes are TRBV14 and TRBJ2-7; 13 bases match TRBD2. The junction had 14 bases not matched to a gene; V was cut back by 1 base and J by 2 bases. The germline CDR1 and CDR2 sequences are SGHDN and FVKESK. The CDR3 sequence is 20 residues long. CDR3 loop: CASSQVSLGLAGRSPYEQYF. The DNA for the CDR3 is TGTGCCAGCAGCCAAGTAAGTTTGGGACTAGCGGGACGGAGCCCCTACGAGCAGTACTTC.

The chain carries TRBV29-1 and TRBJ2-1, with D perhaps TRBD1 (5 bases). The CDR3 sequence is 13 residues long. Germline CDR1 reads SQVTM; CDR2 reads ANQGSEA. The V end lost 4 bases, the J end lost 7 bases, and 14 bases lay between the germline ends. The CDR3 coding sequence is TGCAGCGTTGTAAGCAGGGCTGGGAATGAGCAGTTCTTC. It is translated as CSVVSRAGNEQFF.

V usage is TRBV7-8 and J usage is TRBJ2-3, with 7 bases matching TRBD1. V lost 3 bases to trimming and J lost 2 bases; unmatched junction nucleotides: 8. CDR1 and CDR2 (germline): SGHVS, FQNEAQ. The CDR3 has 16 amino acids. The CDR3: CASSLYRGFVTDTQYF. CDR3 DNA sequence: TGTGCCAGCAGCTTGTACAGGGGATTCGTCACAGATACGCAGTATTTT.

This chain connects TRBV29-1 to TRBJ2-7, with 8 bases aligning to TRBD1. Germline loops: CDR1 SQVTM, CDR2 ANQGSEA. The CDR3 is made up of 12 amino acids. The V gene end was trimmed by 8 bases and the J gene end by 5 bases; junction bases not matched to a gene: 8. In DNA form, the CDR3 reads TGCAGCTTCTCGACAGGGGATAACGAGCAGTACTTC. This sequence encodes CSFSTGDNEQYF.